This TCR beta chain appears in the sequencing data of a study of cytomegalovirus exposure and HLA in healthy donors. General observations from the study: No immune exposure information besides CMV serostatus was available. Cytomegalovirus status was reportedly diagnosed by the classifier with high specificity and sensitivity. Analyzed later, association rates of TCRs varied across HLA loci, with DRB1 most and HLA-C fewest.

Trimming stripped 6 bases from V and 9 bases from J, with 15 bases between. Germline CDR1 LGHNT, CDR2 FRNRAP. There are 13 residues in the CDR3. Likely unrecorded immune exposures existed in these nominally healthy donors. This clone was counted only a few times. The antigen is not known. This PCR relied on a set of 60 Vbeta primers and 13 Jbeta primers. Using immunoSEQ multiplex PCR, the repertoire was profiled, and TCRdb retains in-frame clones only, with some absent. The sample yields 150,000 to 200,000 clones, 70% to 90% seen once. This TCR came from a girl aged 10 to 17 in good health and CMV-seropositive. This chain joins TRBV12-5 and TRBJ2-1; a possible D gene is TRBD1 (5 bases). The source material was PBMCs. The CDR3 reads CASGRSGWGEQFF. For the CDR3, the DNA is TGTGCTAGTGGAAGATCAGGGTGGGGTGAGCAGTTCTTC.